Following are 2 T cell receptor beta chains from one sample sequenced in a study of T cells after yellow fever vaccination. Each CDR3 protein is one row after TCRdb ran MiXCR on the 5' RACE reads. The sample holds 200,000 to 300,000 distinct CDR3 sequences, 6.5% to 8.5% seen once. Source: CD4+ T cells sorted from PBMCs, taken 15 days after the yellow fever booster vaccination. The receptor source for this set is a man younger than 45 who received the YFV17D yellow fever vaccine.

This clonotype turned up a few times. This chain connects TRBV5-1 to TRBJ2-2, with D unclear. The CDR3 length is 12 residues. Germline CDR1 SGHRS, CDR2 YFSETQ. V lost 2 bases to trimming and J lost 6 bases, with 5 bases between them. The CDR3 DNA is TGCGCCAGCAGCTTTACATCCGGGGAGCTGTTTTTT. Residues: CASSFTSGELFF.

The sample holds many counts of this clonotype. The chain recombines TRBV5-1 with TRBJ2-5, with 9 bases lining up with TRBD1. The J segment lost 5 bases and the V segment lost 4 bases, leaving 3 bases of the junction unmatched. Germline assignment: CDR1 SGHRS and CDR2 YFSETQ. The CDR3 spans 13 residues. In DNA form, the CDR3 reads TGCGCCAGCAGCACAGGGGGCGGGGAGACCCAGTACTTC. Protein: CASSTGGGETQYF.